This T cell receptor (beta chain) was observed in a study of blood T cell repertoires in COVID-19. In its sample, this clone was seen once. Some clones are missing from TCRdb's copy, which holds only in-frame ones; the method was immunoSEQ multiplex PCR. The sample records fewer than 150,000 clones, approximately 85% being singletons. CDR3 size: 16 residues. CDR1 is MDHEN, CDR2 SYDVKM, per germline. The V gene lost 6 bases and the J gene lost 1 base, with 16 bases spanning the gap. The sequence derives from a man aged 45-65 years with acute or convalescent COVID-19. V gene TRBV28 combines with J gene TRBJ2-1; D is unresolved. Sequencing was carried out using peripheral blood. The CDR3: CASSPTWSMSYNEQFF. CDR3 sequence (DNA): TGTGCCAGCAGCCCAACGTGGAGTATGTCCTACAATGAGCAGTTCTTC.